One and the same sample provided the 21 T cell receptor beta chains below, sequenced in a study of identical twins. TCRdb reprocessed the 5' RACE reads via MiXCR and lists one record per CDR3 protein. The sample contains approximately 1.8 million distinct CDR3 sequences, about 32% of which appear only once. The sample taken for sequencing was cord blood. The receptor set was obtained from a newborn girl in good health.

CDR3 protein: CSARSSGGASYNEQFF. CDR3 nucleotides: TGCAGTGCTAGATCTAGCGGGGGGGCGTCTTACAATGAGCAGTTCTTC. The chain employs TRBV20-1 and TRBJ2-1; 12 bases fit TRBD2. In germline, CDR1 is DFQATT, CDR2 SNEGSKA (reference sequence). This CDR3 spans 16 amino acids. V was clipped by 2 bases and J by 4 bases; unmatched bases: 6.

V and J are TRBV20-1 and TRBJ2-4; 8 nucleotides align to TRBD2. The CDR3 is 15 amino acids. Looked up from germline, CDR1 is DFQATT and CDR2 is SNEGSKA (reference sequence). V lost 6 bases, J lost 0 bases, and 7 bases stayed unmatched. The CDR3 spells CSAPTSGPAKNIQYF. For the CDR3, the DNA is TGCAGTGCACCTACTAGCGGACCAGCCAAAAACATTCAGTACTTC.

This rearrangement joins TRBV3-1 to TRBJ2-7, with D perhaps assigned TRBD1 or TRBD2 (5 bases each). CDR1 and CDR2 from the germline V gene are LGHDT and YNNKEL (reference sequence). CDR3 length: 18 amino acids. Trimming shortened V by 0 bases and J by 3 bases, and 21 bases separated the two germline ends. The DNA of the CDR3 is TGTGCCAGCAGCCAAGATCACTTTACCAGAGGGGTTATCTACGAGCAGTACTTC. Translation: CASSQDHFTRGVIYEQYF.

The sample holds many counts of this clonotype. The chain links TRBV5-1 to TRBJ1-2, with a tentative D call TRBD1 (6 bases). This CDR3 spans 14 amino acids. Trimming pared 0 bases from V and 4 bases from J, leaving 10 bases between. Per the germline V gene, CDR1 is SGHRS and CDR2 is YFSETQ. The CDR3 sequence is CASSLAGEIYGYTF. The CDR3 DNA sequence: TGCGCCAGCAGCTTGGCAGGGGAGATCTATGGCTACACCTTC.

The rearrangement links TRBV24-1 to TRBJ2-5, with D perhaps matching TRBD1 or TRBD2 (5 bases each). The V gene lost 2 bases and the J gene lost 11 bases, with 17 bases spanning the gap. The germline V gene encodes CDR1 KGHDR and CDR2 SFDVKD. This CDR3 comprises 14 residues. In nucleotides, the CDR3 is TGTGCCACCAGTGATTCTAGCTGGGACGATGAGCAGTACTTC. This encodes CATSDSSWDDEQYF.

This clonotype showed up just a few times. The J gene is TRBJ2-1, the V gene TRBV6-5, with 9 bases aligning to TRBD2. CDR3 length: 14 amino acids. V lost 8 bases to trimming and J lost 6 bases; unmatched junction nucleotides: 8. Germline V gene data show CDR1 as MNHEY and CDR2 as SVGAGI. CDR3 loop: CASRDSGRGNEQFF. Written as DNA, the CDR3 is TGTGCCAGCCGTGATAGCGGGAGAGGCAATGAGCAGTTCTTC.

The sample holds a few counts of this clonotype. The chain links TRBV3-1 to TRBJ2-4, with a weak D call TRBD2 (5 bases). The germline CDR1 and CDR2 sequences are LGHDT and YNNKEL (reference sequence). The V and J ends lost 4 bases and 9 bases respectively, with 13 bases between them. This CDR3 has 13 amino acids. The CDR3 sequence is CASSRGTRGIQYF. The DNA of the CDR3 is TGTGCCAGCAGCCGTGGCACCCGGGGCATTCAGTACTTC.

V gene TRBV7-9 combines with J gene TRBJ1-1; D is perhaps TRBD1 (6 bases). The CDR3 length is 15 residues. CDR1 and CDR2 from the germline V gene are SEHNR and FQNEAQ (reference sequence). V lost 5 bases and J 1 base, leaving 14 bases between the germline ends. The DNA of the CDR3 is TGTGCCAGCAGCGGATCCCGGGACAAGAACACTGAAGCTTTCTTT. It is translated as CASSGSRDKNTEAFF.

This clonotype was recorded many times. The J gene is TRBJ1-5, the V gene TRBV27; D is undetermined. Germline V lookup: CDR1 MNHEY, CDR2 SMNVEV (reference sequence). The CDR3 has 14 amino acids. V lost 6 bases and J lost 0, with 9 bases in between. CDR3 DNA sequence: TGTGCCAGCAGCCCCCGGGATAGCAATCAGCCCCAGCATTTT. This encodes CASSPRDSNQPQHF.

The V and J genes are TRBV29-1 and TRBJ2-7; D ambiguous. V lost 8 bases, J lost 7 bases, and 24 bases lay in between. The CDR3 has 14 residues. Germline V gene lookup returns CDR1 SQVTM and CDR2 ANQGSEA. DNA for the CDR3: TGCAGCACCTTCCGCGGTTCGGCCTACAATGAGCAGTACTTC. Protein: CSTFRGSAYNEQYF.

This chain connects TRBV10-3 to TRBJ2-7; either TRBD1 or TRBD2 may fit D (5 bases each). This CDR3 spans 14 amino acids. In germline, CDR1 is ENHRY, CDR2 SYGVKD. V dropped 4 bases and J dropped 5 bases, with 15 bases sitting between them. CDR3 nucleotide sequence: TGTGCCATCAGTGTATCAGAGGGGACGAACGAGCAGTACTTC. Translated: CAISVSEGTNEQYF.

This clonotype was observed a few times. The CDR3 DNA reads as TGCAGTGCTAGCCAGGGAGACACCTTC. Residues: CSASQGDTF. The chain uses TRBV20-1 and TRBJ1-2, with D maybe TRBD1 (5 bases). The germline CDR1 and CDR2 sequences are DFQATT and SNEGSKA (reference sequence). CDR3 length: 9 amino acids. The V gene lost 3 bases and the J gene lost 12 bases, with 8 bases spanning the gap.

This clonotype occurred a few times. CDR3 in amino acids: CASVEGFNYGYTF. In DNA form, the CDR3 reads TGTGCCAGCGTGGAGGGCTTTAACTATGGCTACACCTTC. The V and J genes are TRBV6-1 and TRBJ1-2, with no clear D. Deletions cut 8 bases from V and 1 base from J, with 11 bases between. This CDR3 is 13 amino acids long. Germline CDR1 and CDR2: MNHNS and SASEGT.

This clonotype was seen only a few times. The V call is TRBV7-2, the J call TRBJ2-3; possibly TRBD1 for D (5 bases). V dropped 5 bases and J dropped 2 bases, with 11 bases sitting between them. There are 14 residues in the CDR3. The V gene's germline CDR1 is SGHTA and CDR2 FQGNSA. The CDR3, as DNA: TGTGCCAGCAGCACGTACAGGAACACAGATACGCAGTATTTT. Residues: CASSTYRNTDTQYF. The variable domain in full, with the rest retrieved from reference TRBV7-2 and TRBJ2-3, is GAGVSQSPSNKVTEKGKDVELRCDPISGHTALYWYRQSLGQGLEFLIYFQGNSAPDKSGLPSDRFSAERTGGSVSTLTIQRTQQEDSAVYLCASSTYRNTDTQYFGPGTRLTVL.

This clonotype was observed a handful of times. The rearrangement joins TRBV9 to TRBJ2-3, with 8 positions matching TRBD2. Germline lookup yields CDR1 SGDLS and CDR2 YYNGEE. V shed 0 bases, J shed 4 bases, and the junction held 10 bases outside the gene matches. This CDR3 is 17 amino acids long. This chain's CDR3 is CASSVESEREYPDTQYF. The CDR3 DNA is TGTGCCAGCAGCGTAGAGTCCGAGCGGGAGTACCCAGATACGCAGTATTTT.

This chain joins TRBV6-1 and TRBJ2-3, with 7 positions matching TRBD2. The trim removed 7 bases at V and 2 bases at J, leaving 3 bases unmatched. The CDR3 spans 13 residues. Germline V gene sequence: CDR1 MNHNS, CDR2 SASEGT. The CDR3 coding sequence is TGTGCCAGCAAAAGCGGGATCACAGATACGCAGTATTTT. Its protein is CASKSGITDTQYF.

Points on this clonotype: Compared with germline, one end of the junction differs, possibly owing to a read error. The gene calls are TRBV20-1 and TRBJ2-1; D not certain. This CDR3 region has 15 residues. CDR1 is DFQATT, CDR2 SNEGSKA, per germline (reference sequence). The CDR3 spells CSARGVGSSHNEQFF. CDR3 DNA sequence: TGCAGTGCTAGAGGGGTGGGCAGCTCCCACAATGAGCAGTTCTTC.

This clonotype was detected ten times or more. V is TRBV29-1 and J is TRBJ1-2; the D gene is possibly TRBD1 (6 bases). The CDR3 runs to 13 residues. Germline values: CDR1 SQVTM, CDR2 ANQGSEA. V gave up 2 bases and J gave up 4 bases, with 11 bases separating them. This chain's CDR3 is CSVEQGLSYGYTF. The CDR3 coding sequence is TGCAGCGTTGAACAGGGGTTGTCCTATGGCTACACCTTC.

This clonotype has only a few counts. V and J are TRBV7-2 and TRBJ2-7; tentatively, D is TRBD2 (6 bases). CDR1 and CDR2 (germline): SGHTA, FQGNSA. This CDR3 comprises 15 residues. Trimming removed 4 bases from V and 3 bases from J, with 16 bases in between. The CDR3 sequence: CASSYTGTQGYEQYF. CDR3 sequence (DNA): TGTGCCAGCAGCTATACCGGGACTCAAGGCTACGAGCAGTACTTC.

The chain recombines TRBV29-1 with TRBJ2-5; no reliable D call. The CDR3 is 13 residues long. Germline loops: CDR1 SQVTM, CDR2 ANQGSEA. V was clipped by 5 bases and J by 11 bases, with 21 bases between them. CDR3 amino acids: CSVLDQTADEQYF. The CDR3 DNA sequence: TGCAGCGTTTTGGACCAAACAGCCGATGAGCAGTACTTC.

This rearrangement joins TRBV6-2 or TRBV6-3 to TRBJ2-7; D is unclear. CDR1 is MNHEY and CDR2 is SVGEGT in the germline V gene. The CDR3 length is 13 residues. The V end was cut by 6 bases, the J end by 7 bases, with 16 bases between. The CDR3 nucleotides read TGTGCCAGCAGACTAACGCTCGGGTGGGAGCAGTACTTC. It is translated as CASRLTLGWEQYF.